Listed below are T cell receptor beta chains from one sample, sequenced in a study of cytomegalovirus exposure and HLA in healthy donors. Method: immunoSEQ multiplex PCR; TCRdb's copy keeps in-frame clones and lacks some. The data show 120,000 or so clones, around 73% seen once. The specimen sequenced was PBMCs. The receptors come from a man aged 25 to 40 in good health and CMV-seropositive. Each CDR3 is given with its conserved first and last residue. Each record gives: clone size, J gene, D gene, V gene, CDR3 DNA, CDR3 protein. A D gene is named only where the DNA matches it firmly. Size tells how often a clone was seen (once, few, many) or the class of an expanded clone, and some rows leave it out.

size: once
J: TRBJ2-7
D: TRBD2
V: TRBV18
DNA: TGTGCCAGCTCACCACGGAGCGGGAAAGACTACGAGCAGTACTTC
CDR3: CASSPRSGKDYEQYF

size: few
J: TRBJ1-5
D: -
V: TRBV27
DNA: TGTGCCAGCAGTTTTGGACTTTATCAGCCCCAGCATTTT
CDR3: CASSFGLYQPQHF

size: -
J: TRBJ1-2
D: -
V: TRBV12-2
DNA: TGTGCAAGTCGCTTAGTGGAAGTACTCGACACTTCCTATGGCTACACCTTC
CDR3: CASRLVEVLDTSYGYTF

size: -
J: TRBJ2-5
D: -
V: TRBV6-5
DNA: TGTGCCAGCAGTTACTCGGGGGAGGCCCTCCAAGAGACCCAGTACTTC
CDR3: CASSYSGEALQETQYF

size: -
J: TRBJ2-7
D: TRBD2
V: TRBV4-1
DNA: TGCGCCAGCAGCCAAGGGGCGGCGGGAGCCCCCTACGAGCAGTACTTC
CDR3: CASSQGAAGAPYEQYF

size: -
J: TRBJ1-2
D: TRBD1
V: TRBV30
DNA: TGTGCCTGGAGTGGGGACAGGCGGGGCTACACCTTC
CDR3: CAWSGDRRGYTF

size: -
J: TRBJ2-7
D: TRBD1
V: TRBV5-1
DNA: TGCGCCAGCAGCCCCTGGACAGGGAGCTCCTACGAGCAGTACTTC
CDR3: CASSPWTGSSYEQYF

size: -
J: TRBJ2-7
D: TRBD1
V: TRBV6-5
DNA: TGTGCCAGCAGTATCGGGACAGGGAGCCCCTACGAGCAGTACTTC
CDR3: CASSIGTGSPYEQYF

size: few
J: TRBJ1-3
D: -
V: TRBV27
DNA: TGTGCCAGCAGTCGAAACATGGGGGGGGGTCCAAGCTCTGGAAACACCATATATTTT
CDR3: CASSRNMGGGPSSGNTIYF

size: -
J: TRBJ2-7
D: TRBD1
V: TRBV28
DNA: TGTGCCAGCAGTCAACCGATGGACAGGGGGCTTAGCAACTTC
CDR3: CASSQPMDRGLSNF

size: once
J: TRBJ2-6
D: -
V: TRBV21-1
DNA: TGTGCCAGCAGCAAAGATCAACCGGTTGAGACAAGCTCTGGGGCCAACGTCCTGACTTTC
CDR3: CASSKDQPVETSSGANVLTF

size: -
J: TRBJ2-7
D: -
V: TRBV6-5
DNA: TGTGCCAGCAGTTACTTAGGAAGACTTGGGGAGCAGTACTTC
CDR3: CASSYLGRLGEQYF

size: once
J: TRBJ1-2
D: TRBD1
V: TRBV9
DNA: TGTGCCAGCAACGCCGACGGGACAGGAGGCTACACCTTC
CDR3: CASNADGTGGYTF

size: few
J: TRBJ2-7
D: -
V: TRBV7-2
DNA: TGTGCCAGCAGCTTAGGGACGGGGGAGCAGTACTTC
CDR3: CASSLGTGEQYF

size: once
J: TRBJ2-1
D: TRBD2
V: TRBV5-4
DNA: TGTGCCAGCAGCTTGAAACTAGCGGCTCACCTACCCTACAATGAGCAGTTCTTC
CDR3: CASSLKLAAHLPYNEQFF

size: -
J: TRBJ2-6
D: -
V: TRBV4-1
DNA: TGCGCCAGCAGCCACATATCGGCGGGGCGCTCTGGGGCCAACGTCCTGACTTTC
CDR3: CASSHISAGRSGANVLTF